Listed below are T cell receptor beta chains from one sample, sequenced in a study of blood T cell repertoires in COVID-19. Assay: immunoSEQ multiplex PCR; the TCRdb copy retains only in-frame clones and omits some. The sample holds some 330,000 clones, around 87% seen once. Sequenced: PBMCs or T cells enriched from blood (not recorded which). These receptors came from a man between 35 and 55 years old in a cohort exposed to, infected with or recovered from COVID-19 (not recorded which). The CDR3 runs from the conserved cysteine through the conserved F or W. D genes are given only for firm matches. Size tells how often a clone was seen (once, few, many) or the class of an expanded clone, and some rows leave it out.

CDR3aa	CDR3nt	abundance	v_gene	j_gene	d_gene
CASRESGRALDEQFF	TGTGCCAGCAGGGAGAGCGGGAGGGCCTTGGATGAGCAGTTCTTC	-	TRBV6-5	TRBJ2-1	TRBD2
CASSNPGGPPGELFF	TGTGCCAGCAGTAACCCAGGGGGACCTCCCGGGGAGCTGTTTTTT	-	TRBV25-1	TRBJ2-2	TRBD1
CASSPRTGGVSNSPLHF	TGTGCCAGCAGCCCACGGACAGGGGGCGTTTCAAATTCACCCCTCCACTTT	few	TRBV5-4	TRBJ1-6	TRBD1
CASSPFSGYSEAFF	TGTGCCAGCAGCCCTTTTTCGGGGTACTCTGAAGCTTTCTTT	few	TRBV5-6	TRBJ1-1	-
CASSLEGTYNEQFF	TGTGCCAGCAGCTTAGAGGGGACTTACAATGAGCAGTTCTTC	-	TRBV11-3	TRBJ2-1	-
CSGTENTEAFF	TGCAGCGGGACAGAGAACACTGAAGCTTTCTTT	-	TRBV29-1	TRBJ1-1	-
CSVQNGGANQPQHF	TGCAGCGTGCAGAATGGGGGGGCTAATCAGCCCCAGCATTTT	-	TRBV29-1	TRBJ1-5	-
CASSLEQGRGGYTF	TGTGCCAGCAGCTTGGAACAGGGAAGGGGTGGCTACACCTTC	-	TRBV5-6	TRBJ1-2	-
CSVDRDRGPWGYTF	TGCAGCGTTGATAGGGACAGGGGGCCGTGGGGCTACACCTTC	-	TRBV29-1	TRBJ1-2	TRBD1
CASSNRDRDYEQYF	TGTGCCAGCAGCAACCGGGACAGGGACTACGAGCAGTACTTC	-	TRBV4-2	TRBJ2-7	TRBD1
CASSIGQASTDTQYF	TGTGCCAGTAGTATAGGACAGGCGAGCACAGATACGCAGTATTTT	few	TRBV19	TRBJ2-3	-
CASSRGGASEIYNEQFF	TGTGCCAGCAGCAGAGGGGGGGCTAGCGAGATCTACAATGAGCAGTTCTTC	-	TRBV9	TRBJ2-1	-
CASSVGWASYEQYF	TGTGCCAGCAGCGTGGGCTGGGCTTCGTACGAGCAGTACTTC	-	TRBV7-8	TRBJ2-7	-
CASSLGLAGGRYEQYF	TGTGCCAGCAGCTTGGGACTAGCGGGAGGTCGCTACGAGCAGTACTTC	-	TRBV6-6	TRBJ2-7	TRBD2
CASSERLTGSHEQYF	TGCGCCAGCAGTGAGAGACTCACGGGTTCCCACGAGCAGTACTTC	-	TRBV10-2	TRBJ2-7	-
CASRLGGLSYEQYF	TGTGCCAGCAGGCTTGGGGGGTTGTCCTACGAGCAGTACTTC	-	TRBV6-5	TRBJ2-7	-
CASSSSGQQDSGANVLTF	TGTGCCAGCAGCTCCTCGGGACAGCAAGACTCTGGGGCCAACGTCCTGACTTTC	-	TRBV12-1	TRBJ2-6	-
CASSRPGAGGNTEAFF	TGTGCCAGCAGCCGTCCGGGGGCAGGGGGTAACACTGAAGCTTTCTTT	-	TRBV7-9	TRBJ1-1	TRBD1
CASSVGLAGYNEQFF	TGTGCCAGCAGCGTGGGACTAGCGGGATACAATGAGCAGTTCTTC	-	TRBV9	TRBJ2-1	TRBD2
CASSQPDSGELFF	TGTGCCAGCAGCCAACCGGACTCCGGGGAGCTGTTTTTT	-	TRBV4-2	TRBJ2-2	-
CALTGGRGGYTF	TGTGCCTTGACCGGGGGGCGTGGTGGCTACACCTTC	few	TRBV30	TRBJ1-2	-
CASSQDSSGQLNGYTF	TGTGCCAGCAGCCAAGATTCTAGTGGACAGCTCAATGGCTACACCTTC	-	TRBV4-2	TRBJ1-2	-
CASTADEAGGNEQFF	TGTGCCAGCACCGCCGACGAAGCGGGGGGCAATGAGCAGTTCTTC	-	TRBV6-6	TRBJ2-1	TRBD2
CASSDLAYTDTQYF	TGTGCCAGCAGTGATTTAGCCTACACAGATACGCAGTATTTT	-	TRBV6-1	TRBJ2-3	-
CASRLSSGNTIYF	TGTGCCAGCAGACTGAGCTCTGGAAACACCATATATTTT	-	TRBV5-5	TRBJ1-3	-
CASSGGPVANSYNSPLHF	TGTGCCAGTAGTGGAGGACCGGTCGCCAATTCCTATAATTCACCCCTCCACTTT	-	TRBV19	TRBJ1-6	-